Following are 26 T cell receptor beta chains from one sample sequenced in a study of blood T cell repertoires in COVID-19. The method was immunoSEQ multiplex PCR; TCRdb's version includes in-frame clones alone and lacks a portion of them. The sample includes 150,000 to 200,000 clones, about 86% of them seen just once. Specimen: peripheral blood. The origin of the receptors is an elderly woman with acute or convalescent COVID-19.

CDR3 nucleotide sequence: TGCGCCAGCAGCTTGTGGAGCGGGGGGGCTTACGAGCAGTACTTC. Protein: CASSLWSGGAYEQYF. The rearrangement joins TRBV5-1 to TRBJ2-7; TRBD2 matches 10 bases. The junction had 5 bases not matched to a gene; V was cut back by 1 base and J by 4 bases. Germline V gene lookup returns CDR1 SGHRS and CDR2 YFSETQ. The CDR3 is 15 residues long.

V gene TRBV5-1 combines with J gene TRBJ1-4, with D tentatively TRBD1 (6 bases). This CDR3 comprises 15 residues. Germline V CDR1 and CDR2: SGHRS, YFSETQ. Trimming shortened V by 4 bases and J by 3 bases, and 13 bases separated the two germline ends. For the CDR3, the DNA is TGCGCCAGCAGCCCAACAGGGCTTGCTAATGAAAAACTGTTTTTT. It yields the protein CASSPTGLANEKLFF.

The rearrangement uses TRBV10-1 and TRBJ2-7, with unresolved D. The germline V and J ends were trimmed by 2 bases and 3 bases, with 5 bases remaining between them. Per the germline V gene, CDR1 is WNHNN and CDR2 is SYGVQD (reference sequence). This CDR3 has 12 residues. The DNA for the CDR3 is TGCGCCAGCAGTGAGAACAGCTACGAGCAGTACTTC. Protein sequence: CASSENSYEQYF.

This clone has more than one count but fewer than ten. This rearrangement joins TRBV10-2 to TRBJ2-7; possibly TRBD2 for D (6 bases). This CDR3 has 14 amino acids. Germline V lookup: CDR1 WSHSY, CDR2 SAAADI. V dropped 7 bases and J dropped 7 bases, with 20 bases sitting between them. CDR3 nucleotides: TGCGCCAGCACTGACCCGGGAGATTTGGGGGAGCAGTACTTC. It encodes CASTDPGDLGEQYF.

The V call is TRBV3-1 (or the pseudogene TRBV3-2), the J call TRBJ2-3; no clear D. The V gene lost 0 bases and the J gene lost 4 bases, with 11 bases spanning the gap. Germline V gene sequence: CDR1 LGHDT, CDR2 YNNKEL (reference sequence). CDR3 length equals 15 residues. The CDR3 sequence is CASSQDLLVPDTQYF. CDR3 in DNA: TGTGCCAGCAGCCAAGATCTGCTAGTTCCAGATACGCAGTATTTT.

The V gene is TRBV12-3 or TRBV12-4, the J gene TRBJ2-1; D remains unclear. The CDR3 is 11 amino acids. Trimming took 7 bases from V and 4 from J, leaving 5 bases between them. The CDR3 region is CASTLYNEQFF. The CDR3 DNA is TGTGCCAGCACCCTTTACAATGAGCAGTTCTTC.

The gene calls are TRBV9 and TRBJ1-4, with 9 bases aligning to TRBD1. CDR1 is SGDLS, CDR2 YYNGEE, per germline. The CDR3 is 14 amino acids. J gave up 5 bases and V 2 bases, and 1 base lay outside the gene matches. CDR3 sequence (DNA): TGTGCCAGCAGCGTCGGGACAGGGAATGAAAAACTGTTTTTT. It translates to CASSVGTGNEKLFF.

V and J are TRBV3-1 (or the pseudogene TRBV3-2) and TRBJ2-1, with 15 bases lining up with TRBD2. Germline values: CDR1 LGHDT, CDR2 YNNKEL (reference sequence). V shed 6 bases and J 6 bases; nucleotides not matched to a gene: 6. This CDR3 region has 16 residues. CDR3 nucleotide sequence: TGTGCCAGCAGATCCGGGACTAGCGGGGGGTTCAATGAGCAGTTCTTC. It codes for CASRSGTSGGFNEQFF.

This chain connects TRBV28 to TRBJ2-7; possibly TRBD1 for D (6 bases). The V end lost 7 bases, the J end lost 1 base, and 14 bases lay between the germline ends. This CDR3 is 14 amino acids long. CDR1 and CDR2 from the germline V gene are MDHEN and SYDVKM. CDR3: CASIEQTGSYEQYF. CDR3 bases: TGTGCCAGCATTGAACAGACAGGATCCTACGAGCAGTACTTC.

The V call is TRBV19, the J call TRBJ2-2, with 11 bases aligning to TRBD2. Trimming took 4 bases from V and 10 from J; bases not matched to a gene: 2. This CDR3 region has 13 residues. Germline CDR1 is LNHDA and CDR2 is SQIVND (reference sequence). The CDR3 protein is CASSTSGGLELFF. In DNA form, the CDR3 reads TGTGCCAGTAGTACTAGCGGGGGGTTGGAGCTGTTTTTT. Together with reference TRBV19 and TRBJ2-2, the CDR3 gives the full variable domain: DGGITQSPKYLFRKEGQNVTLSCEQNLNHDAMYWYRQDPGQGLRLIYYSQIVNDFQKGDIAEGYSVSREKKESFPLTVTSAQKNPTAFYLCASSTSGGLELFFGEGSRLTVL.

The chain couples TRBV6-2 or TRBV6-3 to TRBJ2-7, with D uncertain. The CDR3 extends over 15 amino acids. V was clipped by 4 bases and J by 2 bases, with 15 bases between them. Germline loops: CDR1 MNHEY, CDR2 SVGEGT. The CDR3 protein is CASSFPLGTTYEQYF. In DNA form, the CDR3 reads TGTGCCAGCAGTTTTCCTCTAGGAACGACCTACGAGCAGTACTTC.

The chain links TRBV6-5 to TRBJ1-1; possibly TRBD1 for D (5 bases). V dropped 11 bases and J dropped 1 base, with 8 bases sitting between them. CDR1 and CDR2 from the germline V gene are MNHEY and SVGAGI. The CDR3 has 11 residues. CDR3 nucleotide sequence: TGTGCCGCCGGGGGGAACACTGAAGCTTTCTTT. It is translated as CAAGGNTEAFF.

This chain connects TRBV7-2 to TRBJ2-5, with D uncertain. V was pared by 0 bases and J by 5 bases, with 7 bases between. The CDR3 covers 13 residues. From germline, CDR1 is SGHTA and CDR2 FQGNSA. Written as DNA, the CDR3 is TGTGCCAGCAGCTTAGCTTTCCGGGAGACCCAGTACTTC. Translation gives CASSLAFRETQYF.

The chain uses TRBV18 and TRBJ1-6; 7 nucleotides align to TRBD1. This CDR3 region has 15 residues. J lost 7 bases, V lost 2 bases, and 5 bases had no gene match. Germline V CDR1 and CDR2: KGHSH, LQKENI. The CDR3 bases are TGTGCCAGCTCACCAGGGACAGTAGAAAATTCACCCCTCCACTTT. This gives the protein CASSPGTVENSPLHF.

The genes are TRBV4-1 and TRBJ2-7; 8 positions agree with TRBD2. Trimming at V came to 2 bases and at J to 2 bases, leaving 11 bases not matched to a gene. The CDR3 consists of 17 residues. From germline, CDR1 is MGHRA and CDR2 YSYEKL. The CDR3 loop is CASSQSLLSAGAYEQYF. The CDR3, as DNA: TGCGCCAGCAGCCAATCGCTACTATCAGCGGGAGCCTACGAGCAGTACTTC.

This chain joins TRBV5-5 and TRBJ2-1; D is possibly TRBD1 (6 bases). The CDR3 runs to 15 residues. Germline V CDR1 and CDR2: SGHKS, YYEKEE (reference sequence). Trimming shortened V by 4 bases and J by 5 bases, and 16 bases separated the two germline ends. CDR3 sequence (DNA): TGTGCCAGCAGCGTTCAACAGGGCCCTCACAATGAGCAGTTCTTC. It specifies CASSVQQGPHNEQFF.

The CDR3, as DNA: TGCGCCAGCAGCCAAGATTGGACTAGCCTATCTTTAAATGAGCAGTTCTTC. The encoded protein is CASSQDWTSLSLNEQFF. The J gene is TRBJ2-1, the V gene TRBV4-3; 8 positions agree with TRBD2. The CDR3 loop spans 17 amino acids. Looked up from germline, CDR1 is LGHNA and CDR2 is YSLEER. Trimming removed 0 bases from V and 7 bases from J; junction bases left unmatched: 11.

This chain links TRBV6-2 or TRBV6-3 with TRBJ2-7; maybe TRBD1 (6 bases). The V end was cut by 0 bases, the J end by 2 bases, with 11 bases between. In germline, CDR1 is MNHEY, CDR2 SVGEGT. The CDR3 loop spans 15 amino acids. CDR3 bases: TGTGCCAGCAGTTACTCGCAGGGGAGCACCTACGAGCAGTACTTC. Its translation: CASSYSQGSTYEQYF.

V and J are TRBV6-5 and TRBJ1-1, with D hard to call. The CDR3 is 14 amino acids. Germline V gene data show CDR1 as MNHEY and CDR2 as SVGAGI. The V and J ends lost 6 bases and 2 bases respectively, with 13 bases between them. CDR3 DNA: TGTGCCAGCAGACAGCCTGGTGGCAACACTGAAGCTTTCTTT. Residues: CASRQPGGNTEAFF.

The chain employs TRBV18 and TRBJ2-3, with 10 bases lining up with TRBD2. The V gene's germline CDR1 is KGHSH and CDR2 LQKENI. CDR3 size: 16 residues. Trimming at V came to 2 bases and at J to 1 base, leaving 3 bases not matched to a gene. Here the CDR3 reads CASSPNLAGGTDTQYF. Written as DNA, the CDR3 is TGTGCCAGCTCACCAAATCTAGCGGGGGGCACAGATACGCAGTATTTT.

The V and J genes are TRBV7-2 and TRBJ2-7; D perhaps matches TRBD2 (6 bases). Germline loops: CDR1 SGHTA, CDR2 FQGNSA. This CDR3 spans 15 amino acids. Trimming took off 5 bases at V and 0 bases at J, with 14 bases between the two ends. The CDR3 reads CASSPTLAASYEQYF. The CDR3 nucleotides read TGTGCCAGCAGCCCTACCTTAGCGGCCTCCTACGAGCAGTACTTC.

V gene TRBV6-5 combines with J gene TRBJ1-2; D unresolved. This CDR3 has 12 amino acids. Germline V gives CDR1 MNHEY, CDR2 SVGAGI. The ends were cut back, 8 bases at V and 1 base at J, with 8 bases in the middle. The CDR3 sequence: CASSPVNYGYTF. The CDR3 coding sequence is TGTGCCAGCTCGCCAGTTAACTATGGCTACACCTTC.

This clone came up once. The rearrangement uses TRBV18 and TRBJ2-3; 9 bases align to TRBD2. Germline CDR1 is KGHSH and CDR2 is LQKENI. V shed 6 bases, J shed 1 base, and the junction held 5 bases outside the gene matches. The CDR3 consists of 15 residues. CDR3 region: CASSQTSGRTDTQYF. The CDR3 DNA reads TGTGCCAGCTCCCAGACTAGCGGCCGCACAGATACGCAGTATTTT. Full variable domain (rest looked up from reference TRBV18 and TRBJ2-3): NAGVMQNPRHLVRRRGQEARLRCSPMKGHSHVYWYRQLPEEGLKFMVYLQKENIIDESGMPKERFSAEFPKEGPSILRIQQVVRGDSAAYFCASSQTSGRTDTQYFGPGTRLTVL.

This clone was seen a handful of times. CDR3 in amino acids: CASSIGHPNTEAFF. The CDR3, as DNA: TGTGCCAGCAGCATCGGACACCCGAACACTGAAGCTTTCTTT. The rearrangement links TRBV11-2 to TRBJ1-1, with a tentative D call TRBD1 (5 bases). This CDR3 has 14 residues. CDR1 is SGHAT, CDR2 FQNNGV, per germline. V was clipped by 5 bases and J by 1 base, with 11 bases between them.

This clone occurred once. The chain carries TRBV29-1 and TRBJ2-1, with D hard to call. Trimming removed 4 bases from V and 4 bases from J, with 5 bases in between. The CDR3 runs 11 residues. The germline V gene encodes CDR1 SQVTM and CDR2 ANQGSEA. This CDR3 reads CSVAPYNEQFF. The CDR3 DNA follows: TGCAGCGTTGCTCCTTACAATGAGCAGTTCTTC.

The table lists this clone with a count of one. This rearrangement joins TRBV6-5 to TRBJ2-3; 8 nucleotides agree with TRBD2. J gave up 7 bases and V 10 bases, and 16 bases lay outside the gene matches. The CDR3 totals 15 residues. Germline V gives CDR1 MNHEY, CDR2 SVGAGI. CDR3 sequence: CAIGGALAVLNTQYF. The CDR3 DNA reads as TGTGCCATCGGGGGGGCTCTAGCGGTTTTAAATACGCAGTATTTT.